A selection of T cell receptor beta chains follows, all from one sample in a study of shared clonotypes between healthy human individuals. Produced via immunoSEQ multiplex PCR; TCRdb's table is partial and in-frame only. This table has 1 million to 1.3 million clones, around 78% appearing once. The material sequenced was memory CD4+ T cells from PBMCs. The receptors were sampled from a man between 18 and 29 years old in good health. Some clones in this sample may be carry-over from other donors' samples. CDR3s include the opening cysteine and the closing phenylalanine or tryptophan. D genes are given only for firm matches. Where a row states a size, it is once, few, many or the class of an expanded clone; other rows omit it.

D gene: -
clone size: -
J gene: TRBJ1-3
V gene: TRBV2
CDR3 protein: CASRTGSKSGNTIYF
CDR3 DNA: TGTGCCAGCAGAACAGGCTCAAAGTCTGGAAACACCATATATTTT

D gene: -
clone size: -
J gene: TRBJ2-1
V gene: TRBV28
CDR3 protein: CASSSASSEQFF
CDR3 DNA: TGTGCCAGCAGTTCGGCCAGCAGTGAGCAGTTCTTC

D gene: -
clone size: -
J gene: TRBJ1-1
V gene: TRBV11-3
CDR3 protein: CASSPNLNSAAFF
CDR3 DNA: TGTGCCAGCAGCCCCAACCTAAATTCTGCAGCTTTCTTT

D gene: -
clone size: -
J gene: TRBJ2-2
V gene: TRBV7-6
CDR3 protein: CASSLEPKFAGELFF
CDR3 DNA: TGTGCCAGCAGCTTAGAACCCAAATTCGCCGGGGAGCTGTTTTTT

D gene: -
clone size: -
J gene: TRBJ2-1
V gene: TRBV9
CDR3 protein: CASSLTEGKVFF
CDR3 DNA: TGTGCCAGCAGCCTAACAGAGGGAAAAGTATTCTTC

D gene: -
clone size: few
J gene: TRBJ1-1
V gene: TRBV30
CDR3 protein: CAWILEVEAFF
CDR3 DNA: TGTGCCTGGATCCTAGAAGTTGAAGCTTTCTTT

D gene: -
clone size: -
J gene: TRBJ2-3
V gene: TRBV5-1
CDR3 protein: CASSLFGSGASTDTQYF
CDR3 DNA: TGCGCCAGCAGCTTGTTCGGTAGCGGAGCTAGCACAGATACGCAGTATTTT

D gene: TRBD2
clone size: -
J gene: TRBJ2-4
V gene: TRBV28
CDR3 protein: CASSPNLLAGGLAKNIQYF
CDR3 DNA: TGTGCCAGCAGTCCCAATTTACTAGCGGGAGGGTTAGCCAAAAACATTCAGTACTTC

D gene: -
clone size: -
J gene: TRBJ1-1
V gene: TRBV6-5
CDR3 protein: CASSYSHRDTEAFF
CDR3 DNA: TGTGCCAGCAGTTACTCCCACCGGGACACTGAAGCTTTCTTT

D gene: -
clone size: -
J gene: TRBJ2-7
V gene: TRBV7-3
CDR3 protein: CASSQGHLLEQYF
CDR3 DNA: TGTGCCAGCAGCCAGGGACACCTTCTCGAGCAGTACTTC

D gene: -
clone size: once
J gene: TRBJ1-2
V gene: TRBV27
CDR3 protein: CASSLDGTVYGYTF
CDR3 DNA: TGTGCCAGCAGTTTAGACGGAACCGTCTATGGCTACACCTTC

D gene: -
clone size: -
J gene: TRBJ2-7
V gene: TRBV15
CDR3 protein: CATSRDQGRSDEQYF
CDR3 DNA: TGTGCCACCAGCAGAGATCAGGGTCGTTCCGACGAGCAGTACTTC

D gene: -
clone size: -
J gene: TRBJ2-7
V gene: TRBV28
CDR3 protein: CASRSEQKQYF
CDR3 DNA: TGTGCCAGCAGGAGCGAGCAGAAGCAGTACTTC

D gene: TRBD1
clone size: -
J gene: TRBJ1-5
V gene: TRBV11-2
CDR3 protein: CASSPPRQGWDQPQHF
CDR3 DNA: TGTGCCAGCAGCCCCCCGCGACAGGGGTGGGATCAGCCCCAGCATTTT

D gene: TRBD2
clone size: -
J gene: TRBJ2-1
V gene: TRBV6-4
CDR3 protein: CASSASSGGYNEQFF
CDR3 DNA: TGTGCCAGCAGTGCCTCAAGCGGGGGGTACAATGAGCAGTTCTTC

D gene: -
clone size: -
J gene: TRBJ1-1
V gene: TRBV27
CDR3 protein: CASSSWTAPDVAFF
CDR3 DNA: TGTGCCAGCAGTTCCTGGACAGCCCCTGATGTAGCTTTCTTT

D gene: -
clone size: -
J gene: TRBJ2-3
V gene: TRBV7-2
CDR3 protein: CASSLDGGTDTQYF
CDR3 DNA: TGTGCCAGCAGCTTAGATGGGGGAACAGATACGCAGTATTTT

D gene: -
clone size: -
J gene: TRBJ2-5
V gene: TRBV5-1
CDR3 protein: CASSLFGPQETQYF
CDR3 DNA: TGCGCCAGCAGCTTGTTTGGACCCCAAGAGACCCAGTACTTC

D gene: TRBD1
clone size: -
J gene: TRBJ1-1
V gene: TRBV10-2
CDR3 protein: CASGGQGFNTEAFF
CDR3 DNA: TGCGCCAGCGGGGGACAGGGCTTCAACACTGAAGCTTTCTTT

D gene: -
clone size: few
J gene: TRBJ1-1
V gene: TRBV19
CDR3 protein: CASSPRGRSAIF
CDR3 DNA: TGTGCCAGTAGCCCAAGGGGCAGGTCAGCGATCTTT

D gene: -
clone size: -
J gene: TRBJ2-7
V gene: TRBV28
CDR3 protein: CASTLGGQYEQYF
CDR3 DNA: TGTGCCAGCACCTTGGGTGGACAGTACGAGCAGTACTTC